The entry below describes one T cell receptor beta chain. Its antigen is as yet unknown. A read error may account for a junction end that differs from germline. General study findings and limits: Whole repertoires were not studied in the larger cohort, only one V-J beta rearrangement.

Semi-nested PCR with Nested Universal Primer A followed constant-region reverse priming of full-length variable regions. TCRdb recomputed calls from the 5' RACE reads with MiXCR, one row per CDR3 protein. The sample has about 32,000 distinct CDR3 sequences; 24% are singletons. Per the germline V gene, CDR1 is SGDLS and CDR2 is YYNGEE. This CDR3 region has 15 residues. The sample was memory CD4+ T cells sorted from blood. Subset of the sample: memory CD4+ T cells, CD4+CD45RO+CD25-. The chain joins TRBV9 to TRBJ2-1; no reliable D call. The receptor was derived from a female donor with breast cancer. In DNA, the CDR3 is TGTGCCGGCAGCGTAGAGCCTTTTTTAAACAATGAGCAGTTCTTC. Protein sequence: CAGSVEPFLNNEQFF.